This is a list of T cell receptor beta chains from one sample in a study of T-cell memory formation after mild COVID-19. TCRdb passed the 5' RACE reads through MiXCR, listing each CDR3 protein once. The sample records roughly 600,000 distinct CDR3 sequences, 15% to 20% being singletons. What was sequenced was PBMCs or a T cell subset sorted from them (not recorded which). The source of these receptors is an adult woman who had mild COVID-19 (a few samples of this study predate the infection). Cell type and time point are not known. Each CDR3 is given with its conserved first and last residue. A D gene is named only where the DNA matches it firmly. For some rows the clone size is stated as once, few or many, or as a class when expanded; others skip it.

j_gene: TRBJ2-7; abundance: few; d_gene: .; v_gene: TRBV12-3/TRBV12-4; CDR3aa: CASSPLTTHGYEQYF; CDR3nt: TGTGCCAGCAGTCCACTTACCACCCACGGCTACGAGCAGTACTTC
j_gene: TRBJ2-5; abundance: few; d_gene: TRBD1; v_gene: TRBV20-1; CDR3aa: CSARETGRLETQYF; CDR3nt: TGCAGTGCTAGGGAGACAGGGAGATTGGAGACCCAGTACTTC
j_gene: TRBJ2-5; abundance: few; d_gene: .; v_gene: TRBV6-2/TRBV6-3; CDR3aa: CASSYSPSRETQYF; CDR3nt: TGTGCCAGCAGTTACTCGCCTAGCCGAGAGACCCAGTACTTC
j_gene: TRBJ2-7; abundance: .; d_gene: .; v_gene: TRBV20-1; CDR3aa: CSAPRGAYEQYF; CDR3nt: TGCAGTGCCCCTCGGGGTGCCTACGAGCAGTACTTC
j_gene: TRBJ2-7; abundance: .; d_gene: TRBD2; v_gene: TRBV29-1; CDR3aa: CSVETSGRAEQYF; CDR3nt: TGCAGCGTTGAAACTAGCGGGAGGGCCGAGCAGTACTTC
j_gene: TRBJ2-7; abundance: few; d_gene: TRBD1; v_gene: TRBV7-9; CDR3aa: CASSFAGTGGLNRYEQYF; CDR3nt: TGTGCCAGCAGCTTCGCCGGGACAGGGGGCCTAAACCGCTACGAGCAGTACTTC
j_gene: TRBJ2-3; abundance: few; d_gene: .; v_gene: TRBV12-3/TRBV12-4; CDR3aa: CASSPASRGHHTDTQYF; CDR3nt: TGTGCCAGCAGTCCAGCCTCCCGGGGACACCACACAGATACGCAGTATTTT
j_gene: TRBJ2-3; abundance: many; d_gene: .; v_gene: TRBV7-9; CDR3aa: CASSSTADTQYF; CDR3nt: TGTGCCAGCAGCTCGACTGCGGATACGCAGTATTTT
j_gene: TRBJ1-1; abundance: few; d_gene: .; v_gene: TRBV30; CDR3aa: CAWSRGRDTEAFF; CDR3nt: TGTGCCTGGAGTCGCGGCCGGGACACTGAAGCTTTCTTT
j_gene: TRBJ2-2; abundance: many; d_gene: .; v_gene: TRBV6-5; CDR3aa: CASSPRGKNTGELFF; CDR3nt: TGTGCCAGCAGCCCCAGGGGAAAGAACACCGGGGAGCTGTTTTTT
j_gene: TRBJ2-7; abundance: .; d_gene: TRBD1; v_gene: TRBV5-1; CDR3aa: CASSLVGGNSYEQYF; CDR3nt: TGCGCCAGCAGCTTGGTAGGGGGCAACTCCTACGAGCAGTACTTC
j_gene: TRBJ2-1; abundance: few; d_gene: TRBD2; v_gene: TRBV18; CDR3aa: CASSPLASGASGEQFF; CDR3nt: TGTGCCAGCTCACCCCTTGCTAGCGGGGCGTCCGGGGAGCAGTTCTTC
j_gene: TRBJ2-3; abundance: few; d_gene: TRBD2; v_gene: TRBV12-3/TRBV12-4; CDR3aa: CASRPGTSGALGTQYF; CDR3nt: TGTGCCAGCAGACCCGGGACTAGCGGGGCCCTGGGGACGCAGTATTTT
j_gene: TRBJ1-1; abundance: few; d_gene: .; v_gene: TRBV12-3/TRBV12-4; CDR3aa: CASPPDGARLGNTEAFF; CDR3nt: TGTGCCAGCCCTCCCGATGGGGCACGTCTGGGGAACACTGAAGCTTTCTTT
j_gene: TRBJ1-2; abundance: many; d_gene: TRBD1; v_gene: TRBV5-1; CDR3aa: CASSLAEGTGAIYGYTF; CDR3nt: TGCGCCAGCAGCTTGGCAGAGGGGACAGGGGCGATATATGGCTACACCTTC
j_gene: TRBJ1-1; abundance: .; d_gene: .; v_gene: TRBV12-3/TRBV12-4; CDR3aa: CASSLERLNTEAFF; CDR3nt: TGTGCCAGCAGTTTAGAAAGGCTGAACACTGAAGCTTTCTTT
j_gene: TRBJ2-5; abundance: few; d_gene: TRBD2; v_gene: TRBV6-6; CDR3aa: CASSGPGLAVQETQYF; CDR3nt: TGTGCCAGCAGTGGACCGGGACTAGCGGTCCAAGAGACCCAGTACTTC
j_gene: TRBJ2-2; abundance: .; d_gene: .; v_gene: TRBV19; CDR3aa: CASSIRQNTGELFF; CDR3nt: TGTGCCAGTAGTATAAGGCAAAACACCGGGGAGCTGTTTTTT
j_gene: TRBJ2-7; abundance: few; d_gene: .; v_gene: TRBV29-1; CDR3aa: CSVGIGLHSYEQYF; CDR3nt: TGCAGCGTTGGGATAGGACTGCACTCCTACGAGCAGTACTTC
j_gene: TRBJ2-5; abundance: few; d_gene: .; v_gene: TRBV12-3/TRBV12-4; CDR3aa: CASSLDRVETQYF; CDR3nt: TGTGCCAGCAGTTTAGACAGGGTGGAGACCCAGTACTTC
j_gene: TRBJ2-7; abundance: .; d_gene: .; v_gene: TRBV29-1; CDR3aa: CSLLSDTAIYEQYF; CDR3nt: TGCAGCCTCCTGAGCGATACAGCCATCTACGAGCAGTACTTC
j_gene: TRBJ1-4; abundance: many; d_gene: TRBD1; v_gene: TRBV5-1; CDR3aa: CASSPQGAGRYEKLFF; CDR3nt: TGCGCCAGCAGCCCCCAGGGGGCGGGGCGGTATGAAAAACTGTTTTTT
j_gene: TRBJ2-5; abundance: .; d_gene: .; v_gene: TRBV6-2/TRBV6-3; CDR3aa: CASSEIRRQETQYF; CDR3nt: TGTGCCAGCAGTGAAATTAGGCGACAAGAGACCCAGTACTTC
j_gene: TRBJ2-1; abundance: .; d_gene: TRBD2; v_gene: TRBV7-9; CDR3aa: CASSFLAGVNNEQFF; CDR3nt: TGTGCCAGCAGCTTCCTAGCGGGGGTAAACAATGAGCAGTTCTTC
j_gene: TRBJ2-5; abundance: few; d_gene: TRBD2; v_gene: TRBV5-1; CDR3aa: CASSVLAGGTGETQYF; CDR3nt: TGCGCCAGCAGCGTGCTAGCGGGAGGGACTGGGGAGACCCAGTACTTC
j_gene: TRBJ2-7; abundance: .; d_gene: TRBD2; v_gene: TRBV3-1; CDR3aa: CASSQDSGDFSYEQYF; CDR3nt: TGTGCCAGCAGCCAAGATAGCGGGGATTTCTCCTACGAGCAGTACTTC
j_gene: TRBJ2-7; abundance: few; d_gene: TRBD2; v_gene: TRBV24-1; CDR3aa: CATKEKDPSGGSDEQYF; CDR3nt: TGTGCCACCAAGGAGAAGGACCCTAGCGGGGGATCTGACGAGCAGTACTTC
j_gene: TRBJ2-1; abundance: .; d_gene: TRBD1; v_gene: TRBV16; CDR3aa: CASSIAGQAYNEQFF; CDR3nt: TGTGCCAGCAGCATTGCGGGACAGGCTTACAATGAGCAGTTCTTC
j_gene: TRBJ2-5; abundance: .; d_gene: .; v_gene: TRBV5-1; CDR3aa: CASSLAATQETQYF; CDR3nt: TGCGCCAGCAGCTTGGCCGCGACCCAAGAGACCCAGTACTTC
j_gene: TRBJ2-5; abundance: few; d_gene: TRBD1; v_gene: TRBV7-3; CDR3aa: CASSKTGGASQETQYF; CDR3nt: TGTGCCAGCAGCAAGACAGGGGGCGCAAGCCAAGAGACCCAGTACTTC
j_gene: TRBJ1-4; abundance: few; d_gene: .; v_gene: TRBV14; CDR3aa: CASSPWGIRNEKLFF; CDR3nt: TGTGCCAGCAGCCCATGGGGTATAAGGAATGAAAAACTGTTTTTT
j_gene: TRBJ2-1; abundance: .; d_gene: TRBD2; v_gene: TRBV20-1; CDR3aa: CSALSQRGRGTYNEQFF; CDR3nt: TGCAGTGCGCTCAGCCAAAGAGGGCGGGGGACCTACAATGAGCAGTTCTTC
j_gene: TRBJ2-1; abundance: .; d_gene: TRBD1; v_gene: TRBV7-3; CDR3aa: CASSLSRDRGHNEQFF; CDR3nt: TGTGCCAGCAGCTTGTCCCGGGACAGGGGGCACAATGAGCAGTTCTTC
j_gene: TRBJ1-5; abundance: few; d_gene: TRBD1; v_gene: TRBV12-3/TRBV12-4; CDR3aa: CASSPPGQETQPQHF; CDR3nt: TGTGCCAGCAGCCCCCCGGGACAGGAAACCCAGCCCCAGCATTTT
j_gene: TRBJ2-5; abundance: few; d_gene: TRBD1; v_gene: TRBV7-9; CDR3aa: CASGDRALETQYF; CDR3nt: TGTGCCAGCGGAGACAGGGCCCTAGAGACCCAGTACTTC
j_gene: TRBJ2-7; abundance: many; d_gene: .; v_gene: TRBV29-1; CDR3aa: CSVETGGGYEQYF; CDR3nt: TGCAGCGTTGAAACCGGGGGAGGCTACGAGCAGTACTTC
j_gene: TRBJ2-2; abundance: .; d_gene: .; v_gene: TRBV20-1; CDR3aa: CSASRTANTGELFF; CDR3nt: TGCAGTGCTAGTCGGACAGCGAACACCGGGGAGCTGTTTTTT
j_gene: TRBJ2-5; abundance: few; d_gene: .; v_gene: TRBV20-1; CDR3aa: CSAGGTAGWGPETQYF; CDR3nt: TGCAGTGCTGGGGGGACGGCAGGGTGGGGGCCAGAGACCCAGTACTTC
j_gene: TRBJ2-1; abundance: .; d_gene: .; v_gene: TRBV9; CDR3aa: CASSVGSFTAYNEQFF; CDR3nt: TGTGCCAGCAGCGTAGGTTCCTTTACGGCCTACAATGAGCAGTTCTTC
j_gene: TRBJ2-7; abundance: .; d_gene: .; v_gene: TRBV18; CDR3aa: CASSPQPDRSSYEQYF; CDR3nt: TGTGCCAGCTCACCCCAACCTGACAGGAGCTCCTACGAGCAGTACTTC
j_gene: TRBJ2-7; abundance: few; d_gene: TRBD1; v_gene: TRBV5-1; CDR3aa: CASRGDRGPPYEQYF; CDR3nt: TGCGCCAGCCGTGGGGACAGGGGGCCTCCATACGAGCAGTACTTC
j_gene: TRBJ2-3; abundance: .; d_gene: .; v_gene: TRBV12-3/TRBV12-4; CDR3aa: CASLRSLSGDTQYF; CDR3nt: TGTGCCAGCCTCAGAAGCCTCTCGGGTGATACGCAGTATTTT
j_gene: TRBJ2-1; abundance: few; d_gene: .; v_gene: TRBV3-1; CDR3aa: CASSQLWASNLSEQFF; CDR3nt: TGTGCCAGCAGCCAACTGTGGGCTAGCAATCTCAGTGAGCAGTTCTTC
j_gene: TRBJ2-1; abundance: few; d_gene: .; v_gene: TRBV7-9; CDR3aa: CASSPLGRGPYNEQFF; CDR3nt: TGTGCCAGCAGCCCCCTGGGAAGGGGACCCTACAATGAGCAGTTCTTC